This entry lists 26 T cell receptor beta chains sequenced from one sample in a study of T cell responses to AZD1222 COVID-19 vaccine. The assay was immunoSEQ multiplex PCR, and TCRdb's table has in-frame clones only and misses some. The table lists about 89,000 clones, around 91% of them singletons, with 5% to 6% in the top ten. This specimen was peripheral blood, taken 28 days after the second AZD1222 dose. The receptors come from an adult who received the AZD1222 COVID-19 vaccine.

The chain joins TRBV4-1 to TRBJ1-4, with TRBD1 as a possible D gene (5 bases). V was clipped by 8 bases and J by 7 bases, with 23 bases between them. The CDR3 extends over 16 amino acids. Germline lookup yields CDR1 MGHRA and CDR2 YSYEKL. Written as DNA, the CDR3 is TGCGCCAGCTACCAGACTGGGGCCCAGGGAGTTGAAAAACTGTTTTTT. It encodes CASYQTGAQGVEKLFF.

In its sample, this clone was seen once. The chain combines TRBV7-9 with TRBJ2-3, with D hard to call. CDR1 and CDR2 from the germline V gene are SEHNR and FQNEAQ (reference sequence). The CDR3 contains 14 residues. V dropped 5 bases and J dropped 10 bases, with 19 bases sitting between them. The CDR3 region has the DNA TGTGCCAGCAGCCAAGGGCGTTCTTCGGGCGCGCAGTATTTT. Residues: CASSQGRSSGAQYF.

The chain links TRBV5-4 to TRBJ1-6; 9 bases align to TRBD1. V shed 2 bases and J 7 bases; nucleotides not matched to a gene: 4. The length of the CDR3 is 15 residues. The germline V gene encodes CDR1 SGHNT and CDR2 YYREEE (reference sequence). The CDR3 loop is CASSLRTGDNSPLHF. The CDR3 DNA follows: TGTGCCAGCAGCTTACGGACAGGGGACAATTCACCCCTCCACTTT.

The chain employs TRBV7-2 and TRBJ2-6; D not certain. CDR3 size: 17 residues. Trimming took off 1 base at V and 1 base at J, with 11 bases between the two ends. CDR1 is SGHTA, CDR2 FQGNSA, per germline. Here the CDR3 reads CASSLGGGRSGANVLTF. The DNA of the CDR3 is TGTGCCAGCAGCTTAGGTGGTGGGCGGTCTGGGGCCAACGTCCTGACTTTC.

CDR3 amino acids: CASSPTTGGADEQYF. CDR3 DNA: TGTGCCAGCTCACCAACGACAGGGGGCGCGGACGAGCAGTACTTC. This chain uses TRBV18 with TRBJ2-7; 10 bases align to TRBD1. Trimming removed 2 bases from V and 5 bases from J; junction bases left unmatched: 6. CDR1 and CDR2 (germline): KGHSH, LQKENI. This CDR3 is 15 amino acids long.

Here the CDR3 reads CASSFLGTPGNTIYF. CDR3 bases: TGTGCCAGCAGCTTTTTAGGGACTCCTGGAAACACCATATATTTT. The chain links TRBV5-6 to TRBJ1-3; possible D gene TRBD1, 5 bases. The CDR3 sequence is 15 residues long. The ends were cut back, 2 bases at V and 2 bases at J, with 11 bases in the middle. Germline assignment: CDR1 SGHDT and CDR2 YYEEEE. Based on the CDR3 plus reference TRBV5-6 and TRBJ1-3, the full variable domain is DAGVTQSPTHLIKTRGQQVTLRCSPKSGHDTVSWYQQALGQGPQFIFQYYEEEERQRGNFPDRFSGHQFPNYSSELNVNALLLGDSALYLCASSFLGTPGNTIYFGEGSWLTVV.

J is TRBJ1-3 and V is TRBV4-1, with D perhaps matching TRBD1 (5 bases). Germline CDR1 is MGHRA and CDR2 is YSYEKL. CDR3 length: 17 residues. Trimming cost V 0 bases and J 0 bases, with 12 bases left between them. The CDR3: CASSQDMRGYSGNTIYF. In DNA form, the CDR3 reads TGCGCCAGCAGCCAAGATATGAGGGGCTACTCTGGAAACACCATATATTTT.

The chain uses TRBV7-9 and TRBJ1-2, with 7 bases that match TRBD1. From germline, CDR1 is SEHNR and CDR2 FQNEAQ (reference sequence). The CDR3 sequence is 15 residues long. V shed 5 bases, J shed 2 bases, and the junction held 8 bases outside the gene matches. The chain's CDR3 is CASSTWTGPNYGYTF. In nucleotides, the CDR3 is TGTGCCAGCAGCACTTGGACAGGACCGAACTATGGCTACACCTTC.

The J gene is TRBJ2-7, the V gene TRBV5-1; the match to TRBD1 covers 7 bases. The germline V gene encodes CDR1 SGHRS and CDR2 YFSETQ. The V and J ends lost 1 base and 3 bases, in that order; junction bases with no gene match: 1. The CDR3 is 13 amino acids. CDR3 sequence: CASSLWDSYEQYF. CDR3 nucleotides: TGCGCCAGCAGCTTGTGGGACAGCTACGAGCAGTACTTC.

The V gene is TRBV7-9, the J gene TRBJ2-3; no clear D gene. In germline, CDR1 is SEHNR, CDR2 FQNEAQ (reference sequence). This CDR3 region has 13 residues. The ends were cut back, 1 base at V and 6 bases at J, with 8 bases in the middle. CDR3 region: CASSLGTQDTQYF. The DNA for the CDR3 is TGTGCCAGCAGCTTAGGTACACAGGATACGCAGTATTTT.

V and J are TRBV6-5 and TRBJ1-4; the match to TRBD1 covers 8 bases. J was trimmed by 8 bases and V by 8 bases; bases with no gene match: 10. Looked up from germline, CDR1 is MNHEY and CDR2 is SVGAGI. The CDR3 is 14 amino acids. The CDR3 reads CASRPGQGKEKLFF. The CDR3 DNA sequence: TGTGCCAGCCGACCAGGACAGGGCAAAGAAAAACTGTTTTTT.

The chain uses TRBV18 and TRBJ1-1; D not certain. Looked up from germline, CDR1 is KGHSH and CDR2 is LQKENI. V dropped 3 bases and J dropped 1 base, with 12 bases sitting between them. The CDR3 loop spans 15 amino acids. The CDR3 bases are TGTGCCAGCTCACCCGTAACAGTTTCGAACACTGAAGCTTTCTTT. The encoded protein is CASSPVTVSNTEAFF.

This clone has a single count. V gene TRBV7-3 combines with J gene TRBJ1-2; tentatively, D is TRBD1 (5 bases). Germline lookup yields CDR1 SGHTA and CDR2 FQGTGA. This CDR3 contains 15 residues. Trimming cost V 3 bases and J 3 bases, with 14 bases left between them. CDR3 coding DNA: TGTGCCAGCAGCTTGAGGCAGGGAAGGGACTATGGCTACACCTTC. Its protein product is CASSLRQGRDYGYTF.

Written as DNA, the CDR3 is TGTGCCAGCAGCCGGGGGGATACGCAGTATTTT. Its protein product is CASSRGDTQYF. The rearrangement links TRBV7-3 to TRBJ2-3; TRBD2 might be the D (6 bases). Germline loops: CDR1 SGHTA, CDR2 FQGTGA. The CDR3 extends over 11 amino acids. Trimming took 5 bases from V and 6 from J, leaving 6 bases between them.

This clone was picked up a small number of times. This chain links TRBV5-4 with TRBJ1-2; D gene unclear. V lost 2 bases and J lost 3, with 8 bases in between. Germline V gene sequence: CDR1 SGHNT, CDR2 YYREEE (reference sequence). The CDR3 is 13 amino acids. CDR3 DNA sequence: TGTGCCAGCAGCTTCACGGACTACTATGGCTACACCTTC. Amino acid sequence: CASSFTDYYGYTF.

The J gene is TRBJ2-1, the V gene TRBV28; D is ambiguous. Between the trimmed V and J ends, which lost 5 bases and 0 bases, there was a span of 11 bases. CDR3 size: 15 residues. Germline V CDR1 and CDR2: MDHEN, SYDVKM. The CDR3 DNA reads TGTGCCAGCAGTCCGAGGCCCGCCTCCTACAATGAGCAGTTCTTC. This translates into CASSPRPASYNEQFF.

The V and J genes are TRBV7-9 and TRBJ2-1, with 9 nucleotides matching TRBD2. The CDR3 is 15 residues long. Germline CDR1 is SEHNR and CDR2 is FQNEAQ (reference sequence). With 5 bases clipped from V and 4 bases from J, the junction kept 6 bases outside the gene matches. Here the CDR3 DNA reads TGTGCCAGCAGCACTCAAGCGGGGGGTTACAATGAGCAGTTCTTC. Protein product: CASSTQAGGYNEQFF.

The chain links TRBV4-1 to TRBJ1-1; D is unclear. This CDR3 has 14 amino acids. Germline assignment: CDR1 MGHRA and CDR2 YSYEKL. V lost 4 bases, J lost 8 bases, and 17 bases lay in between. The DNA for the CDR3 is TGCGCCAGCAGCCGGGTTGCATCAGCCGGAGAAGCTTTCTTT. The encoded protein is CASSRVASAGEAFF.

The chain uses TRBV18 and TRBJ1-6; D ambiguous. The germline gives CDR1 KGHSH, CDR2 LQKENI. Trimming cost V 3 bases and J 10 bases, with 10 bases left between them. CDR3 length: 13 amino acids. The CDR3 DNA reads as TGTGCCAGCTCACCGCCATGGGAATCACCCCTCCACTTT. It translates to CASSPPWESPLHF.

J is TRBJ2-1 and V is TRBV15, with 7 nucleotides matching TRBD2. This CDR3 contains 18 residues. The germline V gene encodes CDR1 LNHNV and CDR2 YYDKDF (reference sequence). V shed 1 base and J 5 bases; nucleotides not matched to a gene: 14. The CDR3 DNA reads as TGTGCCACCAGCAGAGCCGGGACTACTCTTTATCCGGACAATGAGCAGTTCTTC. Amino acids: CATSRAGTTLYPDNEQFF. The whole variable domain, filled in from reference TRBV15 and TRBJ2-1, reads DAMVIQNPRYQVTQFGKPVTLSCSQTLNHNVMYWYQQKSSQAPKLLFHYYDKDFNNEADTPDNFQSRRPNTSFCFLDIRSPGLGDTAMYLCATSRAGTTLYPDNEQFFGPGTRLTVL.

The chain uses TRBV6-5 and TRBJ1-2, with 8 bases that match TRBD1. J lost 2 bases, V lost 7 bases, and 3 bases had no gene match. The CDR3 runs 13 residues. The germline V gene encodes CDR1 MNHEY and CDR2 SVGAGI. CDR3 nucleotides: TGTGCCAGCACCCAGGGGGCAAACTATGGCTACACCTTC. Its translation is CASTQGANYGYTF.

V usage is TRBV7-3 and J usage is TRBJ2-2; D is unclear. Germline CDR1 is SGHTA and CDR2 is FQGTGA. V was clipped by 0 bases and J by 6 bases, with 2 bases between them. The CDR3 contains 12 residues. The CDR3 sequence is CASSLTPGELFF. The CDR3 bases are TGTGCCAGCAGCTTAACCCCCGGGGAGCTGTTTTTT.

The chain employs TRBV27 and TRBJ1-2; 10 positions match TRBD1. This CDR3 is built from 15 residues. Germline V gives CDR1 MNHEY, CDR2 SMNVEV (reference sequence). V gave up 0 bases and J gave up 7 bases; unmatched junction bases: 5. The chain's CDR3 is CASSLSRTGGGGYTF. DNA of the CDR3: TGTGCCAGCAGTTTATCCCGGACAGGGGGGGGTGGCTACACCTTC.

The CDR3 is CASSFSLGGRGNQPQHF. The CDR3 region has the DNA TGTGCCAGCAGTTTCTCACTGGGAGGGAGAGGCAATCAGCCCCAGCATTTT. J is TRBJ1-5 and V is TRBV27; no reliable D call. This CDR3 is built from 17 residues. Trimming cost V 3 bases and J 2 bases, with 17 bases left between them. Per the germline V gene, CDR1 is MNHEY and CDR2 is SMNVEV (reference sequence).

This clone appeared a single time. V usage is TRBV4-1 and J usage is TRBJ1-6; a possible D gene is TRBD1 (5 bases). The germline V and J ends were trimmed by 2 bases and 4 bases, with 12 bases remaining between them. CDR1 and CDR2 (germline): MGHRA, YSYEKL. This CDR3 region has 16 residues. The CDR3 DNA sequence: TGCGCCAGCAGCCAAATACCCGGACAATATAATTCACCCCTCCACTTT. This codes for CASSQIPGQYNSPLHF.

The chain employs TRBV11-3 and TRBJ2-2, with D possibly being TRBD1 or TRBD2 (6 bases each). The CDR3 length is 15 residues. CDR1 and CDR2 (germline): SGHNT, YENEEA. V was clipped by 5 bases and J by 5 bases, with 15 bases between them. The CDR3 region is CASSGGHGGTGELFF. The CDR3 coding sequence is TGTGCCAGCAGCGGGGGGCACGGAGGGACCGGGGAGCTGTTTTTT.